The 18 T cell receptor beta chains below all came from one sample that was sequenced in a study of T cell changes during pregnancy in multiple sclerosis. TCRdb's table, derived via immunoSEQ multiplex PCR, lists solely in-frame clones and lacks some. This table has about 38,000 clones, almost 90% appearing once. The specimen was CD4+ T cells from peripheral blood mononuclear cells, collected in the second trimester of pregnancy. Receptors originate from a female donor with multiple sclerosis, enrolled in a pregnancy study.

This sequence joins TRBV6-1 and TRBJ1-5; D is unresolved. Germline assignment: CDR1 MNHNS and CDR2 SASEGT. Deletions cut 10 bases from V and 3 bases from J, with 19 bases between. CDR3 length equals 15 residues. CDR3 sequence: CATKNQEVANQPQHF. In DNA form, the CDR3 reads TGTGCCACCAAAAATCAGGAGGTGGCCAATCAGCCCCAGCATTTT.

This clone has a single count. The J gene is TRBJ2-7, the V gene TRBV5-4; weak D call: TRBD1 (7 bases). The length of the CDR3 is 14 residues. The germline CDR1 and CDR2 sequences are SGHNT and YYREEE (reference sequence). V gave up 8 bases and J gave up 4 bases, with 19 bases separating them. CDR3 DNA sequence: TGTGCCAGTAGCGGCCGGACAGGAGCATACGAGCAGTACTTC. Encoded protein: CASSGRTGAYEQYF.

The rearrangement joins TRBV29-1 to TRBJ1-1; D not resolved. This CDR3 has 13 residues. The germline gives CDR1 SQVTM, CDR2 ANQGSEA. The V and J ends lost 3 bases and 6 bases respectively, with 14 bases between them. CDR3 region: CSVEVGTPAEAFF. In nucleotides, the CDR3 is TGCAGCGTTGAGGTGGGCACTCCAGCTGAAGCTTTCTTT.

This clone was found once. The rearrangement links TRBV19 to TRBJ2-7; TRBD1 matches at 8 bases. Trimming took 4 bases from V and 7 from J; bases not matched to a gene: 12. This CDR3 is 15 amino acids long. Per germline, CDR1 LNHDA and CDR2 SQIVND (reference sequence). The CDR3, as DNA: TGTGCCAGTAGTACGACTTGGACAGGGTCATCAGAGCAGTACTTC. This encodes CASSTTWTGSSEQYF. Drawing the rest from reference TRBV19 and TRBJ2-7, the complete variable domain is DGGITQSPKYLFRKEGQNVTLSCEQNLNHDAMYWYRQDPGQGLRLIYYSQIVNDFQKGDIAEGYSVSREKKESFPLTVTSAQKNPTAFYLCASSTTWTGSSEQYFGPGTRLTVT.

The chain joins TRBV2 to TRBJ1-1, with 8 bases identical to TRBD1. V dropped 9 bases and J dropped 4; count of bases not matched to a gene: 13. The length of the CDR3 is 15 residues. Looked up from germline, CDR1 is SNHLY and CDR2 is FYNNEI. CDR3 DNA sequence: TGTGCCAGGCCGGGGGCAGGGGGCAAGGGCACTGAAGCTTTCTTT. This codes for CARPGAGGKGTEAFF. The complete variable domain, with remaining parts taken from reference TRBV2 and TRBJ1-1, reads EPEVTQTPSHQVTQMGQEVILRCVPISNHLYFYWYRQILGQKVEFLVSFYNNEISEKSEIFDDQFSVERPDGSNFTLKIRSTKLEDSAMYFCARPGAGGKGTEAFFGQGTRLTVV.

This clone showed up just once. The chain carries TRBV4-2 and TRBJ1-4, with a tentative D call TRBD1 (5 bases). Per germline, CDR1 LGHNA and CDR2 YNFKEQ. V was shortened by 1 base and J by 6 bases, with 9 bases between the two germline ends. The CDR3 has 14 amino acids. The CDR3 sequence: CASSQAGSDEKLFF. In DNA, the CDR3 is TGTGCCAGCAGCCAAGCAGGGTCGGATGAAAAACTGTTTTTT.

V usage is TRBV27 and J usage is TRBJ1-1, with D maybe TRBD1 (6 bases). Germline CDR1 and CDR2: MNHEY and SMNVEV (reference sequence). Between the trimmed V and J ends, which lost 7 bases and 3 bases, there was a span of 21 bases. The CDR3 totals 16 residues. The CDR3 bases are TGTGCCAGCAAGAAGTTTGGGGGCGGATGGGACACTGAAGCTTTCTTT. It translates to CASKKFGGGWDTEAFF.

The V call is TRBV14, the J call TRBJ2-7, with TRBD2 matching 9 bases. J lost 2 bases, V lost 1 base, and 3 bases had no gene match. The germline gives CDR1 SGHDN, CDR2 FVKESK. CDR3 size: 15 residues. The CDR3 coding sequence is TGTGCCAGCAGCCAAGGGAGACTAGCGGCCTACGAGCAGTACTTC. It encodes CASSQGRLAAYEQYF.

The chain uses TRBV6-4 and TRBJ2-3; 8 bases align to TRBD2. CDR1 MRHNA and CDR2 SNTAGT come from the germline V gene. The junction had 10 bases not matched to a gene; V was cut back by 8 bases and J by 3 bases. The CDR3 has 15 amino acids. The CDR3 reads CASGESGSGTDTQYF. The CDR3 DNA sequence: TGTGCCAGCGGCGAAAGCGGGAGCGGTACAGATACGCAGTATTTT.

This rearrangement joins TRBV9 to TRBJ2-7; TRBD2 is a possible D gene (6 bases). The CDR3 is made up of 15 amino acids. Germline assignment: CDR1 SGDLS and CDR2 YYNGEE. V lost 0 bases and J lost 0, with 10 bases in between. CDR3 sequence reads: CASSVEVGSSYEQYF. The DNA for the CDR3 is TGTGCCAGCAGCGTAGAGGTCGGGAGCTCCTACGAGCAGTACTTC.

This clone has only one observation. The rearrangement joins TRBV27 to TRBJ2-5; tentatively, D is TRBD2 (6 bases). In germline, CDR1 is MNHEY, CDR2 SMNVEV (reference sequence). Trimming cost V 2 bases and J 2 bases, with 12 bases left between them. The CDR3 is made up of 15 amino acids. CDR3 in amino acids: CASSLILGGQETQYF. The CDR3 DNA reads as TGTGCCAGCAGTTTAATATTAGGAGGGCAAGAGACCCAGTACTTC.

The rearrangement links TRBV9 to TRBJ1-2, with 7 bases matching TRBD1. The CDR3 contains 16 residues. Germline-derived CDR1 and CDR2 are SGDLS and YYNGEE. V shed 0 bases, J shed 2 bases, and the junction held 7 bases outside the gene matches. In DNA, the CDR3 is TGTGCCAGCAGCGTAGGATCCCCAGGGGGAAACTATGGCTACACCTTC. Translated, it gives CASSVGSPGGNYGYTF.

The chain uses TRBV19 and TRBJ2-7; 7 nucleotides agree with TRBD2. CDR1 and CDR2 (germline): LNHDA, SQIVND (reference sequence). The J segment lost 2 bases and the V segment lost 8 bases, leaving 3 bases of the junction unmatched. CDR3 length equals 12 residues. CDR3 nucleotide sequence: TGTGCCAGTTCGGGAGGACCCTACGAGCAGTACTTC. Amino acid sequence: CASSGGPYEQYF.

The chain recombines TRBV6-5 with TRBJ2-1; 12 positions agree with TRBD2. After removal of 5 bases from V and 3 bases from J, the junction contained 2 bases not matched to a gene. Germline V gene lookup returns CDR1 MNHEY and CDR2 SVGAGI. This CDR3 region has 15 residues. The DNA of the CDR3 is TGTGCCAGCAGTCTACTAGCGGGGGGCTACAATGAGCAGTTCTTC. This encodes CASSLLAGGYNEQFF.

The rearrangement joins TRBV19 to TRBJ2-2; D might be TRBD1 (6 bases). Germline V gene data show CDR1 as LNHDA and CDR2 as SQIVND (reference sequence). The CDR3 consists of 15 residues. V lost 9 bases and J lost 6, with 20 bases in between. CDR3 loop: CASLKTGIWSGELFF. The CDR3 nucleotides are TGTGCCAGCCTAAAAACAGGGATTTGGTCCGGGGAGCTGTTTTTT.

V and J are TRBV5-1 and TRBJ2-7, with D perhaps TRBD2 (5 bases). The CDR3 has 13 residues. Trimming removed 1 base at V and 3 bases at J, with 8 bases between. Per the germline V gene, CDR1 is SGHRS and CDR2 is YFSETQ. This CDR3 reads CASSLTGNYEQYF. The CDR3 DNA reads TGCGCCAGCAGCTTGACGGGAAACTACGAGCAGTACTTC.

The V and J genes are TRBV21-1 and TRBJ1-1; the D segment call TRBD1 is taken from the table without a DNA check. TRBV21-1 is a recognized pseudogene. CDR3 length: 14 amino acids. CDR3 sequence: CARRQPRVATEAFF. Written as DNA, the CDR3 is TGTGCCAGACGGCAGCCCAGGGTGGCCACTGAAGCTTTCTTT.

V and J are TRBV28 and TRBJ2-3; 8 nucleotides match TRBD1. From germline, CDR1 is MDHEN and CDR2 SYDVKM. The V and J ends lost 6 bases and 3 bases, in that order; junction bases with no gene match: 11. The CDR3 length is 16 residues. CDR3 in amino acids: CASSSRTGRRTDTQYF. In nucleotides, the CDR3 is TGTGCCAGCAGCTCCCGGACAGGGAGAAGGACAGATACGCAGTATTTT.